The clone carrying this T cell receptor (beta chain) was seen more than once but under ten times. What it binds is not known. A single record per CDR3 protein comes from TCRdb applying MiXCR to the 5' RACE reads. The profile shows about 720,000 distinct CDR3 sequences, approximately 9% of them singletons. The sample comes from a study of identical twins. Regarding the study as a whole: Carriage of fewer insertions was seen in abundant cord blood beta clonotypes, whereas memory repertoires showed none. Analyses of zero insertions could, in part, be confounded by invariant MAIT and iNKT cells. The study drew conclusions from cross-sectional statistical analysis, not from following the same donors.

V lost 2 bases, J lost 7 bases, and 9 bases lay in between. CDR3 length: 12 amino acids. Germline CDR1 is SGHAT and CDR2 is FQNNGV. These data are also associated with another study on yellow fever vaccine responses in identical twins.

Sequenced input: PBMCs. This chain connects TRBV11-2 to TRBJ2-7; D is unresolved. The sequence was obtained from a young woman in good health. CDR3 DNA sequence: TGTGCCAGCAGCTTATTCGACATTGAGCAGTACTTC. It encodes CASSLFDIEQYF. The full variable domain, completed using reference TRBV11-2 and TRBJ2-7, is EAGVAQSPRYKIIEKRQSVAFWCNPISGHATLYWYQQILGQGPKLLIQFQNNGVVDDSQLPKDRFSAERLKGVDSTLKIQPAKLEDSAVYLCASSLFDIEQYFGPGTRLTVT.